These 6 T cell receptor beta chains were sequenced from one sample in a study of vaccination and CD4 T cells after COVID-19. Cultured CD4+ T cells had their DNA profiled by the Oncomine TCR Beta short-read assay. TCRdb fed the PCR reads into MiXCR, producing one record per CDR3 protein. The repertoire holds about 15,000 distinct CDR3 sequences, with around 48% as singletons. The antigens for these receptors are not known. Treatment here: approximately 9-day PBMC culture with coronavirus spike peptide pools or control peptides (ViraFEST assay). The sequenced sample was CD4+ T cells from blood, cultured in vitro. The receptors shown here come from a human donor who had recovered from COVID-19.

This clonotype was observed a handful of times. V is TRBV10-3 and J is TRBJ2-7; D gene unclear. CDR3 size: 12 residues. CDR1 and CDR2 from the germline V gene are ENHRY and SYGVKD. The V end was cut by 2 bases, the J end by 4 bases, with 6 bases between. CDR3 in DNA: TGTGCCATCAGTGAGACTGATTACGAGCAGTACTTC. Translation: CAISETDYEQYF.

In this sample, this clonotype turned up a few times. This chain connects TRBV20-1 to TRBJ1-4, with D maybe TRBD1 (6 bases). Per germline, CDR1 DFQATT and CDR2 SNEGSKA (reference sequence). This CDR3 is 13 amino acids long. V lost 3 bases to trimming and J lost 11 bases, with 16 bases between them. This chain's CDR3 is CSASNREVAKLFF. Written as DNA, the CDR3 is TGCAGTGCTAGTAACAGGGAAGTAGCGAAACTGTTTTTT.

This clonotype was observed a few times. The CDR3 loop reads CASSSGTMNTEAFF. The DNA of the CDR3 is TGTGCCAGCAGTTCGGGGACAATGAACACTGAAGCTTTCTTT. The rearrangement links TRBV6-5 to TRBJ1-1; weak D call: TRBD1 (6 bases). V was trimmed by 4 bases and J by 0 bases, leaving 9 bases between them. CDR1 MNHEY and CDR2 SVGAGI come from the germline V gene. CDR3 length: 14 amino acids.

The chain is built from TRBV7-9 and TRBJ2-1; D possibly corresponds to TRBD2 (5 bases). CDR1 and CDR2 from the germline V gene are SEHNR and FQNEAQ (reference sequence). The CDR3 sequence is 13 residues long. V was cut by 1 base and J by 9 bases, with 10 bases left in between. CDR3 loop: CASSLELGSEQFF. The CDR3 nucleotides are TGTGCCAGCAGCTTAGAATTGGGGAGTGAGCAGTTCTTC. Full variable domain (remainder filled in from reference TRBV7-9 and TRBJ2-1): DTGVSQNPRHKITKRGQNVTFRCDPISEHNRLYWYRQTLGQGPEFLTYFQNEAQLEKSRLLSDRFSAERPKGSFSTLEIQRTEQGDSAMYLCASSLELGSEQFFGPGTRLTVL.

The V gene is TRBV19, the J gene TRBJ1-2; the D gene is possibly TRBD1 (5 bases). V was trimmed by 2 bases and J by 8 bases, leaving 12 bases between them. Germline-derived CDR1 and CDR2 are LNHDA and SQIVND (reference sequence). The CDR3 has 13 residues. CDR3 in amino acids: CASSITRARGYTF. As DNA, the CDR3 is TGTGCCAGTAGTATAACCAGGGCGAGAGGCTACACCTTC.

The rearrangement uses TRBV7-9 and TRBJ1-1; 7 nucleotides agree with TRBD1. V was pared by 2 bases and J by 3 bases, with 0 bases of the junction left unmatched. The germline V gene encodes CDR1 SEHNR and CDR2 FQNEAQ (reference sequence). The CDR3 has 13 residues. CDR3 sequence (DNA): TGTGCCAGCAGCTTAAGGGGGCACACTGAAGCTTTCTTT. Amino acid sequence: CASSLRGHTEAFF.